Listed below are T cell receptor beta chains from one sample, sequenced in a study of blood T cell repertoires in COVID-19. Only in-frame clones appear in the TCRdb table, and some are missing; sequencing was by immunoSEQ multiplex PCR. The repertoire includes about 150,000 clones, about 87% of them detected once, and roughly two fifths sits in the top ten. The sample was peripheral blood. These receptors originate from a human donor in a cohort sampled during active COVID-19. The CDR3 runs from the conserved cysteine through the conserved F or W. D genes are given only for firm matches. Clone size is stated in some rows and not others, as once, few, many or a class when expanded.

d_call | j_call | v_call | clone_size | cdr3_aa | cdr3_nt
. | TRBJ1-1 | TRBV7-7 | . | CASSLVPEAEAFF | TGTGCCAGCAGCTTAGTGCCGGAGGCTGAAGCTTTCTTT
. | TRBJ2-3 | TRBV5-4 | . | CASGVGTQYF | TGTGCCAGCGGAGTCGGAACGCAGTATTTT
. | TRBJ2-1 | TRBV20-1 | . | CSASVADNEQFF | TGCAGTGCTAGTGTGGCAGACAATGAGCAGTTCTTC
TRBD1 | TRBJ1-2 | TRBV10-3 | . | CAIMRQGPYGYTF | TGTGCCATCATGAGACAGGGACCCTATGGCTACACCTTC
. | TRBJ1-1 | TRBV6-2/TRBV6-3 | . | CASSPGRWNTEAFF | TGTGCCAGCAGTCCGGGGAGATGGAACACTGAAGCTTTCTTT
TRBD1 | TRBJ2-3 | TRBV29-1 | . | CSVWGQGAHSSTDTQYF | TGCAGCGTTTGGGGCCAGGGGGCCCATTCTAGCACAGATACGCAGTATTTT
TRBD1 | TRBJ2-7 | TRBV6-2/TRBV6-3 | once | CASSYSGTGDYEQYF | TGTGCCAGCAGTTACTCCGGGACAGGTGACTACGAGCAGTACTTC
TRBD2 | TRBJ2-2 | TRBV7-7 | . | CASSSHLGGSSGELFF | TGTGCTAGCAGCTCACACCTCGGGGGGAGCTCTGGGGAGCTGTTTTTT
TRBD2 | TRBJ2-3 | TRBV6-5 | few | CASSSGTSGGALYF | TGTGCCAGCAGTTCCGGGACTAGCGGGGGGGCTTTGTATTTT
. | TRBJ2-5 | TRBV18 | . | CASSAALQETQYF | TGTGCCAGCTCAGCGGCCCTTCAAGAGACCCAGTACTTC
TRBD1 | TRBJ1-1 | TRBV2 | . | CASTTGGRNTEAFF | TGTGCCAGCACAACAGGGGGGCGGAACACTGAAGCTTTCTTT
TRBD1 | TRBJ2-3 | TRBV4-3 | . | CASSQVLGQGTDTQYF | TGCGCCAGCAGCCAAGTCCTCGGACAGGGAACAGATACGCAGTATTTT
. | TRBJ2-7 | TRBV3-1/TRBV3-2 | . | CASSPQPSGVLQYF | TGTGCCAGCAGCCCGCAGCCCTCGGGGGTTCTACAGTACTTC
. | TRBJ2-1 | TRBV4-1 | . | CASSHGFGSTYNEQFF | TGCGCCAGCAGCCACGGGTTCGGGAGCACCTACAATGAGCAGTTCTTC
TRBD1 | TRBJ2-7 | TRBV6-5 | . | CASSRTGDEQYF | TGTGCCAGCAGCAGGACAGGGGACGAGCAGTACTTC
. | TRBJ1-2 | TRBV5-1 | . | CASSLVGGARGYTF | TGCGCCAGCAGCTTGGTTGGGGGGGCTCGAGGCTACACCTTC
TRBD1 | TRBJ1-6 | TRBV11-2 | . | CASSFLGTGGLGSPLHF | TGTGCCAGCAGCTTTCTTGGGACAGGGGGTTTAGGTTCACCCCTCCACTTT
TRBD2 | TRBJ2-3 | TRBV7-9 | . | CASSSGLAGDTDTQYF | TGTGCCAGCAGCTCCGGACTAGCGGGTGACACAGATACGCAGTATTTT
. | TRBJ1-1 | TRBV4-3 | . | CASSQDWQLNTEAFF | TGCGCCAGCAGCCAAGACTGGCAGTTGAACACTGAAGCTTTCTTT
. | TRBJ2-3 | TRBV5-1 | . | CASSSSTGRSTDTQYF | TGCGCCAGCAGCTCTTCGACAGGTCGTAGCACAGATACGCAGTATTTT
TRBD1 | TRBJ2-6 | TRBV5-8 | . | CASSRLTGGRFTGANVLTF | TGTGCCAGCAGCCGACTGACAGGGGGCCGTTTTACTGGGGCCAACGTCCTGACTTTC
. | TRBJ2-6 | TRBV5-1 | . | CASSFLSGANVLTF | TGCGCCAGCAGCTTTCTCTCTGGGGCCAACGTCCTGACTTTC
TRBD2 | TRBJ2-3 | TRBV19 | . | CASSIGGGSVAGGADTQYF | TGTGCCAGTAGTATAGGAGGGGGGTCTGTAGCGGGAGGTGCGGATACGCAGTATTTT
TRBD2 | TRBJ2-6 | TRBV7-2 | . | CASSLSSGGKSGANVLTF | TGTGCCAGCAGCCTTTCTAGCGGGGGGAAATCTGGGGCCAACGTCCTGACTTTC
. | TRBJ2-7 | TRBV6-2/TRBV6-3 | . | CASSTPTGLATGRYF | TGTGCCAGCAGTACGCCGACAGGGCTAGCGACTGGGAGGTACTTC
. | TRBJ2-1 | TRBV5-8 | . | CASSLDLRVSYNEQFF | TGTGCCAGCAGCTTGGATCTCAGGGTCTCCTACAATGAGCAGTTCTTC
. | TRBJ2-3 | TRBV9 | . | CASSAHLPGLGITDTQYF | TGTGCCAGCAGCGCCCATCTCCCGGGACTCGGGATCACAGATACGCAGTATTTT